These 4 T cell receptor beta chains were sequenced from one sample in a study of shared clonotypes between healthy human individuals. Here immunoSEQ multiplex PCR was the method, and the copy in TCRdb shows in-frame clones only, minus some. Found here are about 2.1 million clones, around 93% of them singletons; the top ten hold approximately 1.7%. Naive CD8 cells comprised CD45RO-negative, CCR7-positively selected cells, excluding terminally differentiated effector memory CD45RA+ cells. The sample was naive CD8+ T cells from PBMCs. The receptors come from a young man in good health. Some clones in this sample may be carry-over from other donors' samples.

The chain joins TRBV29-1 to TRBJ2-5; D is ambiguous. Trimming pared 3 bases from V and 2 bases from J, leaving 13 bases between. The CDR3 covers 14 residues. CDR1 is SQVTM and CDR2 is ANQGSEA in the germline V gene. Here the CDR3 reads CSVDALTRQETQYF. CDR3 sequence (DNA): TGCAGCGTTGATGCCCTTACCAGACAAGAGACCCAGTACTTC. Using reference TRBV29-1 and TRBJ2-5 for the parts outside the CDR3, the full variable domain is SAVISQKPSRDICQRGTSLTIQCQVDSQVTMMFWYRQQPGQSLTLIATANQGSEATYESGFVIDKFPISRPNLTFSTLTVSNMSPEDSSIYLCSVDALTRQETQYFGPGTRLLVL.

The chain recombines TRBV4-1 with TRBJ1-1; 7 bases map to TRBD1. Germline V gene data show CDR1 as MGHRA and CDR2 as YSYEKL. Unmatched junction bases numbered 11, after V lost 4 bases and J lost 3 bases. The CDR3 extends over 16 amino acids. Here the CDR3 DNA reads TGCGCCAGCAGCCCCCGCGACAGGGTTGATTACACTGAAGCTTTCTTT. Its protein product is CASSPRDRVDYTEAFF.

In regard to this clone: Within the sample, other DNA sequences also encode this same CDR3. The rearrangement joins TRBV27 to TRBJ1-4; perhaps TRBD1 as D (6 bases). The germline CDR1 and CDR2 sequences are MNHEY and SMNVEV (reference sequence). This CDR3 is 14 amino acids long. V dropped 5 bases and J dropped 0 bases, with 7 bases sitting between them. The chain's CDR3 is CASSHRATNEKLFF. The CDR3 DNA reads TGTGCCAGCAGTCACAGGGCAACTAATGAAAAACTGTTTTTT.

This sequence joins TRBV5-1 and TRBJ2-7; TRBD1 matches at 9 bases. The trim removed 4 bases at V and 5 bases at J, leaving 4 bases unmatched. In germline, CDR1 is SGHRS, CDR2 YFSETQ. CDR3 length equals 13 residues. The CDR3 bases are TGCGCCAGCAGCAAGGGACAGGGCAACGAGCAGTACTTC. Its translation is CASSKGQGNEQYF.